Reported below is one T cell receptor (beta chain). The data belong to a study of T-cell reconstitution after alpha-beta-depleted transplantation in children. This CDR3 spans 13 amino acids. Germline CDR1 SGHRS, CDR2 YFSETQ. V dropped 3 bases and J dropped 7 bases, with 11 bases sitting between them. Using unique molecular identifiers, the investigators prepared the TCRbeta library. TCRdb re-derived calls from the PCR reads in MiXCR, one entry per CDR3 protein. Of approximately 190,000 distinct CDR3 sequences in the sample, 7% to 9% are singletons; the top ten hold approximately 34%. The clonotype was recovered from a male patient between 2 and 10 years old who had a stem cell transplant for acute myeloid leukemia, so the T cells may come from the graft donor. The J gene is TRBJ2-4, the V gene TRBV5-1, with TRBD2 as a possible D gene (6 bases). Here the sequenced sample was PBMCs, mostly from graft donor cells, taken 360 days after TCRalphabeta/CD19-depleted stem cell transplant. CDR3 in amino acids: CASSSGGRNIQYF. CDR3 coding DNA: TGCGCCAGCAGCTCTGGGGGGAGGAACATTCAGTACTTC.